Sequencing of this T cell receptor beta chain was carried out in a study of breast tumors, draining lymph nodes, adjacent tissues. Points from the study as a whole: Tumor TCR diversity was below lymph nodes but above nontumor tissue. Luminal-like breast cancer showed significantly greater tumor-nontumor repertoire similarity than basal-like breast cancer did. Most tumor T cells seemingly derive from lymph node, then expand in tumor.

From the multiplex PCR reads, TCRdb called clonotypes with MiXCR, one entry per CDR3 protein. The sample holds 85,000 to 130,000 distinct CDR3 sequences, less than 40% seen once. J gave up 6 bases and V 1 base, and 5 bases lay outside the gene matches. The CDR3 loop spans 15 amino acids. The germline CDR1 and CDR2 sequences are SGHDT and YYEEEE. This clonotype has a handful of counts. Its antigen is unidentified. Axillary draining lymph nodes of breast cancer patients supplied the node samples. The clonotype comes from a female donor with breast cancer. Some clones in this sample may be carry-over from other donors' samples. Sequencing input: axillary lymph node tissue. V and J are TRBV5-6 and TRBJ1-5, with 9 bases matching TRBD1. The CDR3 region has the DNA TGTGCCAGCAGCTTGACGACAGGGGGACCTCAGCCCCAGCATTTT. Its protein is CASSLTTGGPQPQHF.